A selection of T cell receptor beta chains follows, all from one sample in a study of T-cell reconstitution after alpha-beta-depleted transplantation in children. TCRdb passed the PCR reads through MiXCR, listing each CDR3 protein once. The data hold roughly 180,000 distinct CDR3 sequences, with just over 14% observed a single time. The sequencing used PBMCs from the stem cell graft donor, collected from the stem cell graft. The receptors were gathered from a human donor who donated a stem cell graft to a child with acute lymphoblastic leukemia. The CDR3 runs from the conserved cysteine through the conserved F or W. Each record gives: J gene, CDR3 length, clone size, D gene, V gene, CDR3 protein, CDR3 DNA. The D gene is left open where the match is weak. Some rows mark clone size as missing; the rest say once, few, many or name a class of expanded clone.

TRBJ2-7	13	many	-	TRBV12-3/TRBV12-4	CASSLIGAYEQYF	TGTGCCAGCAGTTTAATAGGAGCGTACGAGCAGTACTTC
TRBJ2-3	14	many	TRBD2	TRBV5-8	CASSLAGVRDTQYF	TGTGCCAGCAGCCTAGCGGGAGTGCGAGATACGCAGTATTTT
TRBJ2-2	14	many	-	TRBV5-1	CASSLDGGPGELFF	TGCGCCAGCAGCTTGGATGGAGGGCCCGGGGAGCTGTTTTTT
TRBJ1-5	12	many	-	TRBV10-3	CAISEPFQPQHF	TGTGCCATCAGTGAGCCATTTCAGCCCCAGCATTTT
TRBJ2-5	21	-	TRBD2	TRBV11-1	CASSLAPGSPPGTSGEETQYF	TGTGCCAGCAGCTTAGCCCCGGGGTCTCCTCCCGGGACTAGCGGAGAGGAGACCCAGTACTTC
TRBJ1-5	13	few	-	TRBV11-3	CASSLNSNQPQHF	TGTGCCAGCAGCTTAAATAGCAATCAGCCCCAGCATTTT
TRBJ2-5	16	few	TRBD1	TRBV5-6	CASSPTGTAGQETQYF	TGTGCCAGCAGCCCCACCGGGACAGCCGGCCAAGAGACCCAGTACTTC
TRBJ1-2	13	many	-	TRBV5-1	CASSLSGADGYTF	TGCGCCAGCAGCTTGTCAGGGGCCGATGGCTACACCTTC
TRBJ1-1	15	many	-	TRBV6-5	CASSYESTSNTEAFF	TGTGCCAGCAGTTACGAGAGTACTTCGAACACTGAAGCTTTCTTT
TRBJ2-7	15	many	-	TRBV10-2	CASSESQELSYEQYF	TGCGCCAGCAGTGAGTCCCAGGAGCTTTCCTACGAGCAGTACTTC
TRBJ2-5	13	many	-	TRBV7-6	CASSLVVQETQYF	TGTGCCAGCAGCTTAGTGGTCCAAGAGACCCAGTACTTC
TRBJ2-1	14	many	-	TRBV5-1	CASSSGVGEVEQFF	TGCGCCAGCAGCTCCGGGGTGGGCGAGGTTGAGCAGTTCTTC
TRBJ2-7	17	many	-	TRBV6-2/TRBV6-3	CASSSYDRAAEVHEQYF	TGTGCCAGCAGTTCCTACGACCGGGCAGCGGAGGTCCACGAGCAGTACTTC
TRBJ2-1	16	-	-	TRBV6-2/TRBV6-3	CASSYSLEVRYNEQFF	TGTGCCAGCAGTTACTCGTTGGAGGTTAGGTACAATGAGCAGTTCTTC
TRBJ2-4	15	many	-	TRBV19	CASSPRTGGQNIQYF	TGTGCCAGTAGTCCGCGAACCGGAGGGCAAAACATTCAGTACTTC
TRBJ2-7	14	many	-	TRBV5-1	CASSLPGTGVEQYF	TGCGCCAGCAGCTTACCCGGGACTGGAGTAGAGCAGTACTTC
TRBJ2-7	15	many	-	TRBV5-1	CASSSRGEIRSEQYF	TGCGCCAGCAGCTCCAGGGGGGAGATTCGGTCCGAGCAGTACTTC
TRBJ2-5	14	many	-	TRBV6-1	CASSLRDYQETQYF	TGTGCCAGCAGCCTCCGGGACTACCAAGAGACCCAGTACTTC
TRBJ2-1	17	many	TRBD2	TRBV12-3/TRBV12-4	CASSITAGGPTYNEQFF	TGTGCCAGCAGCATAACGGCGGGAGGCCCCACCTACAATGAGCAGTTCTTC
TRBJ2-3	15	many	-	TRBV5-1	CASSSGPHTGDTQYF	TGCGCCAGCAGCAGCGGGCCTCATACCGGGGATACGCAGTATTTT
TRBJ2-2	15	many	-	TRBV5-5	CASSRKGDNTGELFF	TGTGCCAGCAGCCGTAAGGGAGATAACACCGGGGAGCTGTTTTTT
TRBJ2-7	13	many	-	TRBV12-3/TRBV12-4	CASSRGQDYEQYF	TGTGCCAGCAGCCGCGGACAAGACTACGAGCAGTACTTC
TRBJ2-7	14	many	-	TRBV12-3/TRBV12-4	CASSLRSGPSEQYF	TGTGCCAGCAGTTTACGGAGCGGGCCCAGCGAGCAGTACTTC
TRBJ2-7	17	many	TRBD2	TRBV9	CASSGGASGRASYEQYF	TGTGCCAGCAGCGGTGGGGCTAGCGGGAGGGCCTCCTACGAGCAGTACTTC
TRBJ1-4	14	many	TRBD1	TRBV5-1	CASSPVGTGGQLFF	TGCGCCAGCAGCCCGGTGGGGACAGGGGGCCAACTGTTTTTT
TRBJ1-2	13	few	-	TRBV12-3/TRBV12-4	CASSLEFIGGYTF	TGTGCCAGCAGTTTAGAGTTTATTGGGGGCTACACCTTC
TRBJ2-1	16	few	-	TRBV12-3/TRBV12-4	CASSPRPGTVYNEQFF	TGTGCCAGCAGTCCACGTCCCGGGACGGTTTACAATGAGCAGTTCTTC
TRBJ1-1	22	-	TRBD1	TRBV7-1	CASSSSYPPTGTGGGVNTEAFF	TGTGCCAGCAGCTCCAGCTATCCTCCGACCGGGACAGGGGGTGGTGTGAACACTGAAGCTTTCTTT
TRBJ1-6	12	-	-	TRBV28	CASNGGASPLHF	TGTGCCAGCAACGGGGGAGCTTCACCCCTCCACTTT
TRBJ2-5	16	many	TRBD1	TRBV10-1	CASSGQGQAEGETQYF	TGCGCCAGCAGCGGCCAGGGACAGGCCGAGGGAGAGACCCAGTACTTC
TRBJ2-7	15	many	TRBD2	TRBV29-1	CSVEGTSGSSYEQYF	TGCAGCGTTGAAGGGACTAGCGGGAGCTCCTACGAGCAGTACTTC
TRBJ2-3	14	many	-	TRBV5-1	CASSPTRITDTQYF	TGCGCCAGCAGCCCGACTAGGATCACAGATACGCAGTATTTT
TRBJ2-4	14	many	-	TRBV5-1	CASSLEGSKNIQYF	TGCGCCAGCAGCTTGGAGGGGTCCAAAAACATTCAGTACTTC
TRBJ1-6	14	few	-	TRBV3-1	CASRLRDTNSPLHF	TGTGCCAGCAGACTCCGGGACACGAATTCACCCCTCCACTTT
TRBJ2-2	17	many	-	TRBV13	CASSLTIGTVNTGELFF	TGTGCCAGCAGCTTAACTATCGGGACGGTGAACACCGGGGAGCTGTTTTTT
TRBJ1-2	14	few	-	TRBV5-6	CASSLWGASYGYTF	TGTGCCAGCAGCTTGTGGGGGGCGAGTTATGGCTACACCTTC
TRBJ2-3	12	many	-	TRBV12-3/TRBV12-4	CASSLLSDTQYF	TGTGCCAGCAGCCTTCTATCAGATACGCAGTATTTT
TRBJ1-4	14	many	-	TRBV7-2	CASSFGGINEKLFF	TGTGCCAGCAGCTTCGGCGGTATCAATGAAAAACTGTTTTTT
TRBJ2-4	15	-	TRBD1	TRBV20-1	CSARSGQGASNIQYF	TGCAGTGCTAGATCCGGACAGGGGGCATCAAACATTCAGTACTTC
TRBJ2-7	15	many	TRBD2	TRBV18	CASSPAGTSGSEQYF	TGTGCCAGCTCACCAGCCGGGACTAGCGGGTCCGAGCAGTACTTC
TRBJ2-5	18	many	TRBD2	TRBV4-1	CASSQPILLAGPREAQYF	TGCGCCAGCAGCCAACCCATACTACTAGCGGGGCCAAGAGAGGCCCAGTACTTC
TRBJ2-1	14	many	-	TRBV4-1	CASSQGIRGIEQFF	TGCGCCAGCAGCCAAGGGATACGGGGGATTGAGCAGTTCTTC
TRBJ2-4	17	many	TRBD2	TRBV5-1	CASSPSPGGIAKNIQYF	TGCGCCAGCAGCCCGTCGCCCGGGGGGATAGCCAAAAACATTCAGTACTTC
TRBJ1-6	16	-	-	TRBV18	CASSPFLADNNSPLHF	TGTGCCAGCTCACCGTTTCTGGCAGATAATAATTCACCCCTCCACTTT
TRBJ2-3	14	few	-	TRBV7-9	CASSLAVIEGTQYF	TGTGCCAGCAGCTTAGCGGTGATTGAGGGTACGCAGTATTTT
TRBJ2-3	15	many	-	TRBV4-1	CASSPRGERTDTQYF	TGCGCCAGCAGCCCTAGGGGGGAGCGCACAGATACGCAGTATTTT
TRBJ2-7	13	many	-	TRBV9	CASSPTNWYEQYF	TGTGCCAGCAGCCCCACGAACTGGTACGAGCAGTACTTC
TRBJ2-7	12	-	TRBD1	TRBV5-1	CARRDSQYEQYF	TGCGCCAGAAGGGACAGCCAATACGAGCAGTACTTC
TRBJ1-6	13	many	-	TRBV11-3	CASSQNGNSPLHF	TGTGCCAGCAGCCAAAACGGGAATTCACCCCTCCACTTT